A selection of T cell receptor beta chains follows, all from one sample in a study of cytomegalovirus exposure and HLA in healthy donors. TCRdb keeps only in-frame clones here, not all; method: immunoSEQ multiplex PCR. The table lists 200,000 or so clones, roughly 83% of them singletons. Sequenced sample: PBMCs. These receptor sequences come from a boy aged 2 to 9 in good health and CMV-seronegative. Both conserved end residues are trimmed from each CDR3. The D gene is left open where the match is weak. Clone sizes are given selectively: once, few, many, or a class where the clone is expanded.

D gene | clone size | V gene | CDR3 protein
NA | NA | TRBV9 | ASNNGGFGEGYT
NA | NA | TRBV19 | ASTGRIGYGYT
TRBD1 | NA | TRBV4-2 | ASSPFARGRVWDQPQH
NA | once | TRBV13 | ASSYPSSGADTDTQY
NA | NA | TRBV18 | ASSPRDNGIYGYT
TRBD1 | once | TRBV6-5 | ASSYKGGNTGELF
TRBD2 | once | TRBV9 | ASSVGLAVSNEQF
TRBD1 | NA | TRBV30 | AWTRDRVSDTQY
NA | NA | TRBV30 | AWKRDSGNTIY
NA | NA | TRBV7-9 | ASSPPRGRAKNIQY
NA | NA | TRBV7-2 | ASSLAGSGTYGYT
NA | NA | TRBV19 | ASSTGMISGNTIY
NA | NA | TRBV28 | ASSGSTGVGTDTQY
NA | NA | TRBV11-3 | ASSPRAGRHTDTQY
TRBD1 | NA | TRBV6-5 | ASSYSGTGGSTEAF
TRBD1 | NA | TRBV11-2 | ASSLGRGQGAYEQY
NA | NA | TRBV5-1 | ASSLAGVGYNEQF